One sample yielded the 6 T cell receptor beta chains listed below, sequenced in a study of blood T cells in healthy people across ages. Next came a second PCR, run for roughly 6 to 11 cycles, which used a sample-barcoded 5' primer along with a J-beta primer mix. TCRdb independently ran MiXCR on the 5' RACE reads; one entry per CDR3 protein. The profile shows 700,000 or so distinct CDR3 sequences, over 20% of them singletons. The sample comprised blood. The receptor source for this set is a man aged 65-85 years in good health.

As concerns this clonotype: At one end, the junction sequence differs from germline, possibly due to a read error. The chain employs TRBV29-1 and TRBJ2-5; 8 bases align to TRBD1. Germline lookup yields CDR1 SQVTM and CDR2 ANQGSEA. CDR3 length equals 13 residues. The CDR3 DNA sequence: TGCAGCGTTGAAGGGGACAGGCAAGGGACCCAGTACTTC. Its translation is CSVEGDRQGTQYF.

The gene calls are TRBV10-2 and TRBJ2-7; D may be TRBD1 (5 bases). CDR1 and CDR2 (germline): WSHSY, SAAADI. V lost 10 bases, J lost 5 bases, and 12 bases lay in between. The CDR3 spans 11 residues. The CDR3 loop reads CATTDIHEQYF. The CDR3 DNA is TGCGCCACCACGGACATCCACGAGCAGTACTTC.

The CDR3 region is CASSLTGPNEKLFF. CDR3 sequence (DNA): TGTGCCAGCTCACTGACAGGTCCGAATGAAAAACTGTTTTTT. The rearrangement uses TRBV18 and TRBJ1-4, with D perhaps TRBD1 (6 bases). V lost 4 bases and J lost 5, with 11 bases in between. Germline V lookup: CDR1 KGHSH, CDR2 LQKENI. The CDR3 has 14 amino acids.

This clonotype turned up a few times. The rearrangement joins TRBV20-1 to TRBJ2-1, with 12 bases identical to TRBD2. Per germline, CDR1 DFQATT and CDR2 SNEGSKA (reference sequence). V was pared by 0 bases and J by 2 bases, with 5 bases of the junction left unmatched. The CDR3 is 17 residues long. The CDR3 is CSARDYGLAGTYNEQFF. For the CDR3, the DNA is TGCAGTGCTAGAGATTATGGACTAGCGGGAACCTACAATGAGCAGTTCTTC.

This clonotype was counted only a few times. The chain is built from TRBV15 and TRBJ1-3; tentatively, D is TRBD1 (6 bases). Germline lookup yields CDR1 LNHNV and CDR2 YYDKDF (reference sequence). Trimming stripped 4 bases from V and 0 bases from J, with 13 bases between. The CDR3 spans 16 residues. CDR3 sequence (DNA): TGTGCCACCAGCAACAGGGCCTTTAGCTCTGGAAACACCATATATTTT. This translates into CATSNRAFSSGNTIYF. Based on the CDR3 plus reference TRBV15 and TRBJ1-3, the full variable domain is DAMVIQNPRYQVTQFGKPVTLSCSQTLNHNVMYWYQQKSSQAPKLLFHYYDKDFNNEADTPDNFQSRRPNTSFCFLDIRSPGLGDTAMYLCATSNRAFSSGNTIYFGEGSWLTVV.

This clonotype has a handful of counts. This chain links TRBV6-2 or TRBV6-3 with TRBJ1-1; D is perhaps TRBD1 (5 bases). The CDR3 contains 14 residues. Per the germline V gene, CDR1 is MNHEY and CDR2 is SVGEGT. The ends were cut back, 3 bases at V and 1 base at J, with 9 bases in the middle. CDR3 in DNA: TGTGCCAGCAGTTATGGGACCTCGAACACTGAAGCTTTCTTT. It is translated as CASSYGTSNTEAFF.